Included here is one T cell receptor (beta chain) sequence, with context. The sample belongs to a study of blood T cell repertoires in COVID-19. The wider study: PBMCs, B-cell-depleted T cells, or T cells provided the cDNA or gDNA that made up the material.

There are 16 residues in the CDR3. In germline, CDR1 is MNHNS, CDR2 SASEGT. V lost 0 bases, J lost 6 bases, and 17 bases lay in between. In the original analysis: Estimates of nucleated cell counts were drawn from the amplification of reference gene primers. TCRdb's copy holds only in-frame clones and misses some; the assay was immunoSEQ multiplex PCR. V, J and clone size derive from that table, while D and trimming were established from the DNA sequence. The sample has about 190,000 clones; almost 80% are singletons. The clonotype comes from an older woman with acute or convalescent COVID-19. Sequencing was done on a sample of peripheral blood. The rearrangement links TRBV6-1 to TRBJ1-2; D gene ambiguous. The CDR3 DNA follows: TGTGCCAGCAGTGAAGCGAGGGCCAGGTCCGGTGATGGCTACACCTTC. This translates into CASSEARARSGDGYTF.